This T cell receptor (beta chain) was sequenced for a study of human T cells and chemical hapten exposure. Regarding the study as a whole: TCRs whose frequency exceeded 1 in 1000 remained the same following DPC sensitization.

Sequencing started from total RNA isolated from unfractionated whole blood. This clonotype was counted ten times or more. The antigen is not known. V was pared by 0 bases and J by 2 bases, with 9 bases of the junction left unmatched. The CDR3 length is 17 residues. From germline, CDR1 is SGDLS and CDR2 YYNGEE. TCRdb re-analysed the 5' RACE reads in MiXCR, keeping a single row per CDR3 protein. The data contain tens of thousands of distinct CDR3 sequences, roughly 7.7% of them seen just once; the ten biggest clones take up about 2.1%. This TCR derives from a male donor in good health. The chain recombines TRBV9 with TRBJ2-3, with 7 bases that match TRBD1. The CDR3 loop is CASSVDPPGQTTDTQYF. CDR3 coding DNA: TGTGCCAGCAGCGTAGACCCTCCGGGACAGACCACAGATACGCAGTATTTT.